Following are 24 T cell receptor beta chains from one sample sequenced in a study of T cell repertoires in aging, cancer and after chemotherapy. Rearranged V-D-J TRB sequences were amplified with a mixed TRB-A/B primer pool. MiXCR, run by TCRdb on the multiplex PCR reads, gives a single entry per CDR3 protein. The data contain thousands of distinct CDR3 sequences, around 25% of them singletons. TCR beta rearrangements were amplified from peripheral blood genomic DNA. Source material: blood. The receptors shown here come from a human donor with a blood cancer.

The chain couples TRBV5-1 to TRBJ2-1; 7 bases agree with TRBD2. V shed 3 bases and J 3 bases; nucleotides not matched to a gene: 9. Germline loops: CDR1 SGHRS, CDR2 YFSETQ. The CDR3 is made up of 16 amino acids. The CDR3 region has the DNA TGCGCCAGCAGCTACAGTACGGGGGGTGGCTACAATGAGCAGTTCTTC. As protein: CASSYSTGGGYNEQFF.

In this sample, this clonotype turned up a few times. The chain employs TRBV24-1 and TRBJ2-7; the D call may be TRBD1 or TRBD2 (5 bases each). The CDR3 extends over 15 amino acids. Germline CDR1 KGHDR, CDR2 SFDVKD. V shed 7 bases and J shed 2 bases, with 17 bases lying between them. The CDR3 DNA reads TGTGCCACCAGCCGGGACCTCCTGGTAGCCTACGAGCAGTACTTC. This encodes CATSRDLLVAYEQYF.

In its sample, this clonotype was seen a few times. This chain joins TRBV4-3 and TRBJ2-2; 10 bases map to TRBD2. This CDR3 has 17 amino acids. With V trimmed by 0 bases and J by 6 bases, 7 bases remained unmatched. From germline, CDR1 is LGHNA and CDR2 YSLEER. The CDR3: CASSQDPGLAGAGELFF. The CDR3, as DNA: TGCGCCAGCAGCCAAGACCCCGGGCTAGCGGGGGCCGGGGAGCTGTTTTTT.

By share of the sample, this clonotype is medium-sized. This chain uses TRBV19 with TRBJ2-2; TRBD2 might be the D (5 bases). The CDR3 is 19 residues long. V lost 4 bases to trimming and J lost 2 bases, with 23 bases between them. Germline CDR1 and CDR2: LNHDA and SQIVND (reference sequence). CDR3 amino acids: CASSRFGAVGIINTGELFF. As DNA, the CDR3 is TGTGCCAGTAGTAGGTTCGGTGCGGTCGGGATTATTAACACCGGGGAGCTGTTTTTT.

The V gene is TRBV7-9, the J gene TRBJ2-1; D perhaps matches TRBD1 (6 bases). The V gene lost 5 bases and the J gene lost 8 bases, with 19 bases spanning the gap. Per germline, CDR1 SEHNR and CDR2 FQNEAQ (reference sequence). This CDR3 region has 15 residues. In DNA, the CDR3 is TGTGCCAGCAGCACCACAGGGTCCTTCAGGGATGAGCAGTTCTTC. Its protein is CASSTTGSFRDEQFF.

In this sample, this clonotype is medium-sized (0.01 to 0.1%). The chain is built from TRBV27 and TRBJ2-1; 8 nucleotides line up with TRBD2. The CDR3 runs 14 residues. Germline lookup yields CDR1 MNHEY and CDR2 SMNVEV (reference sequence). With V trimmed by 1 base and J by 8 bases, 4 bases remained unmatched. Here the CDR3 reads CASSLWSGGDEQFF. For the CDR3, the DNA is TGTGCCAGCAGTTTATGGTCGGGGGGGGATGAGCAGTTCTTC.

By sample share, this clonotype is medium-sized. The chain has TRBV18 and TRBJ1-6; D gene unclear. This CDR3 region has 14 residues. V was trimmed by 5 bases and J by 10 bases, leaving 15 bases between them. Germline V gene lookup returns CDR1 KGHSH and CDR2 LQKENI. The CDR3 protein is CASSNVRTGSPLHF. CDR3 DNA: TGTGCCAGCTCAAATGTCAGGACGGGATCACCCCTCCACTTT.

The chain couples TRBV20-1 to TRBJ2-7; TRBD2 might be the D (5 bases). Germline CDR1 is DFQATT and CDR2 is SNEGSKA (reference sequence). There are 12 residues in the CDR3. V lost 3 bases and J 2 bases, leaving 8 bases between the germline ends. In nucleotides, the CDR3 is TGCAGTGCTAGGCACGGGGCCTACGAGCAGTACTTC. Protein: CSARHGAYEQYF.

V usage is TRBV7-2 and J usage is TRBJ2-7, with 7 positions matching TRBD1. Germline V gene lookup returns CDR1 SGHTA and CDR2 FQGNSA. After removal of 1 base from V and 7 bases from J, the junction contained 1 base not matched to a gene. This CDR3 spans 12 amino acids. In nucleotides, the CDR3 is TGTGCCAGCAGCTTAGACAGGGGAGAGCAGTACTTC. Its translation is CASSLDRGEQYF.

The chain combines TRBV5-6 with TRBJ2-1; 13 bases are shared with TRBD2. Germline-derived CDR1 and CDR2 are SGHDT and YYEEEE. The trim removed 3 bases at V and 4 bases at J, leaving 4 bases unmatched. The CDR3 is made up of 16 amino acids. CDR3 region: CASSWGTSGDYNEQFF. The CDR3 nucleotides are TGTGCCAGCAGCTGGGGGACTAGCGGGGATTACAATGAGCAGTTCTTC.

This rearrangement joins TRBV28 to TRBJ1-2, with TRBD1 identical over 9 bases. Trimming removed 7 bases from V and 3 bases from J; junction bases left unmatched: 12. Germline CDR1 MDHEN, CDR2 SYDVKM. The CDR3 totals 16 residues. The CDR3 is CASTPPGTGIDYGYTF. CDR3 nucleotides: TGTGCCAGCACCCCGCCGGGGACAGGGATCGACTATGGCTACACCTTC.

This clonotype is classed as medium-sized. The chain carries TRBV19 and TRBJ1-2, with 10 bases fitting TRBD1. Germline trimming cut 5 bases from V and 8 bases from J; bases unmatched to any gene: 11. The CDR3 is made up of 15 amino acids. Looked up from germline, CDR1 is LNHDA and CDR2 is SQIVND (reference sequence). Here the CDR3 reads CASSVNRDRGFGYTF. The CDR3, as DNA: TGTGCCAGTAGTGTTAACCGGGACAGGGGATTCGGCTACACCTTC.

In its sample, this clonotype is medium-sized. The CDR3 region is CASSLAGAPGELFF. CDR3 nucleotides: TGTGCCAGCAGCTTAGCGGGGGCCCCCGGGGAGCTGTTTTTT. The rearrangement joins TRBV5-6 to TRBJ2-2; 8 bases are a match to TRBD2. Germline CDR1 is SGHDT and CDR2 is YYEEEE. There are 14 residues in the CDR3. Germline trimming cut 2 bases from V and 6 bases from J; bases unmatched to any gene: 3.

The chain carries TRBV28 and TRBJ1-2, with TRBD1 matching 8 bases. J lost 9 bases, V lost 8 bases, and 5 bases had no gene match. The length of the CDR3 is 11 residues. Germline V gene data show CDR1 as MDHEN and CDR2 as SYDVKM. The CDR3 protein is CASGTGLRYTF. CDR3 coding DNA: TGTGCCAGCGGGACAGGACTACGCTACACCTTC.

This clonotype has just one count. CDR3 loop: CASSGDRGNYGYTF. The CDR3 DNA sequence: TGTGCCAGCAGCGGAGACAGGGGAAACTATGGCTACACCTTC. The chain carries TRBV5-4 and TRBJ1-2; 8 nucleotides agree with TRBD1. Germline assignment: CDR1 SGHNT and CDR2 YYREEE (reference sequence). The V segment lost 4 bases and the J segment 2 bases; nucleotides outside the gene matches: 4. This CDR3 comprises 14 residues.

Judged by abundance, this clonotype is medium-sized. The gene calls are TRBV19 and TRBJ2-5; D possibly corresponds to TRBD2 (6 bases). The V gene lost 1 base and the J gene lost 5 bases, with 14 bases spanning the gap. Germline loops: CDR1 LNHDA, CDR2 SQIVND (reference sequence). This CDR3 is built from 15 residues. The CDR3 sequence: CASSIGWRAGETQYF. The DNA of the CDR3 is TGTGCCAGTAGTATAGGTTGGAGGGCAGGGGAGACCCAGTACTTC.

By share of the sample, this clonotype is medium-sized. The chain is built from TRBV5-6 and TRBJ2-2; D gene uncertain. In germline, CDR1 is SGHDT, CDR2 YYEEEE. This CDR3 spans 15 amino acids. Deletions cut 0 bases from V and 1 base from J, with 7 bases between. The CDR3 region has the DNA TGTGCCAGCAGCTTGGATGGGCAGAACACCGGGGAGCTGTTTTTT. It is translated as CASSLDGQNTGELFF.

The chain uses TRBV7-9 and TRBJ1-5; a possible D gene is TRBD1 (6 bases). Deletions cut 4 bases from V and 0 bases from J, with 10 bases between. Germline CDR1 SEHNR, CDR2 FQNEAQ (reference sequence). CDR3 length equals 15 residues. The CDR3 bases are TGTGCCAGCAGCTGGGGGGGCTATAGCAATCAGCCCCAGCATTTT. As protein: CASSWGGYSNQPQHF.

Sample share makes this clonotype medium-sized (0.01 to 0.1%). V gene TRBV27 combines with J gene TRBJ2-2, with D possibly being TRBD1 (7 bases). Germline CDR1 MNHEY, CDR2 SMNVEV (reference sequence). V was clipped by 4 bases and J by 3 bases, with 15 bases between them. This CDR3 spans 16 amino acids. The CDR3 spells CASSWLGRGDTGELFF. CDR3 nucleotides: TGTGCCAGCAGTTGGCTCGGCAGGGGGGACACCGGGGAGCTGTTTTTT.

This clonotype has more than one count but fewer than ten. V is TRBV5-6 and J is TRBJ1-4, with a tentative D call TRBD1 (5 bases). Between the trimmed V and J ends, which lost 4 bases and 0 bases, there was a span of 16 bases. The CDR3 is made up of 17 amino acids. Germline V gene data show CDR1 as SGHDT and CDR2 as YYEEEE. CDR3 bases: TGTGCCAGCAGCCCCGGGACTCTTCGGACAACTAATGAAAAACTGTTTTTT. Protein product: CASSPGTLRTTNEKLFF.

The chain carries TRBV20-1 and TRBJ2-5; no clear D. Germline loops: CDR1 DFQATT, CDR2 SNEGSKA (reference sequence). Trimming stripped 1 base from V and 2 bases from J, with 8 bases between. The CDR3 is made up of 13 amino acids. The CDR3 loop is CSARVTGQETQYF. The CDR3 DNA sequence: TGCAGTGCTAGAGTCACTGGGCAAGAGACCCAGTACTTC.

This chain joins TRBV28 and TRBJ2-7; D ambiguous. Trimming shortened V by 2 bases and J by 6 bases, and 11 bases separated the two germline ends. Germline V lookup: CDR1 MDHEN, CDR2 SYDVKM. CDR3 size: 13 residues. The CDR3 protein is CASSLRNPSEQYF. In nucleotides, the CDR3 is TGTGCCAGCAGTTTAAGGAACCCCTCCGAGCAGTACTTC.

The chain joins TRBV12-3 or TRBV12-4 to TRBJ1-5; no definite D call. The CDR3 consists of 15 residues. V lost 6 bases to trimming and J lost 0 bases, with 12 bases between them. CDR3 protein: CASRDTRGSNQPQHF. The CDR3 DNA follows: TGTGCCAGCAGGGATACCCGCGGTAGCAATCAGCCCCAGCATTTT.

This clonotype was counted between two and nine times. The chain carries TRBV7-9 and TRBJ2-7; D is ambiguous. CDR1 SEHNR and CDR2 FQNEAQ come from the germline V gene (reference sequence). The CDR3 consists of 12 residues. Deletions cut 1 base from V and 7 bases from J, with 8 bases between. The CDR3 loop is CASSLGSMEQYF. The CDR3 DNA follows: TGTGCCAGCAGCTTAGGGTCGATGGAGCAGTACTTC. Using reference TRBV7-9 and TRBJ2-7 for the parts outside the CDR3, the full variable domain is DTGVSQNPRHKITKRGQNVTFRCDPISEHNRLYWYRQTLGQGPEFLTYFQNEAQLEKSRLLSDRFSAERPKGSFSTLEIQRTEQGDSAMYLCASSLGSMEQYFGPGTRLTVT.